These 29 T cell receptor beta chains were all obtained from the same sample, sequenced in a study of blood T cell repertoires in COVID-19. TCRdb's copy holds only in-frame clones and misses some; the assay was immunoSEQ multiplex PCR. The sample consists of roughly 81,000 clones, 89% of them appearing once. Sequenced material: peripheral blood. All receptors come from a man aged 70-80 years with active or convalescent COVID-19.

V and J are TRBV5-6 and TRBJ2-1, with 12 bases matching TRBD2. The CDR3 has 16 amino acids. Germline V CDR1 and CDR2: SGHDT, YYEEEE. The junction had 6 bases not matched to a gene; V was cut back by 0 bases and J by 8 bases. The CDR3 here is CASSLDRGLAGDEQFF. In DNA, the CDR3 is TGTGCCAGCAGCTTGGACAGGGGACTAGCGGGCGATGAGCAGTTCTTC.

This clone has a handful of counts. The V gene is TRBV5-4, the J gene TRBJ1-2, with 7 positions matching TRBD1. Per germline, CDR1 SGHNT and CDR2 YYREEE (reference sequence). The CDR3 covers 12 residues. With 2 bases clipped from V and 11 bases from J, the junction kept 6 bases outside the gene matches. CDR3: CASSLPRTGYTF. CDR3 bases: TGTGCCAGCAGCTTACCCCGGACAGGATACACCTTC.

The chain is built from TRBV7-6 and TRBJ2-1, with 7 bases matching TRBD2. Trimming cost V 5 bases and J 5 bases; bases outside gene matches: 6. CDR1 and CDR2 from the germline V gene are SGHVS and FNYEAQ. This CDR3 region has 14 residues. The CDR3 bases are TGTGCCAGCAGCCCCTATGCGGGGGACAATGAGCAGTTCTTC. It yields the protein CASSPYAGDNEQFF. The full variable domain, rest sourced from reference TRBV7-6 and TRBJ2-1, is GAGVSQSPRYKVTKRGQDVALRCDPISGHVSLYWYRQALGQGPEFLTYFNYEAQQDKSGLPNDRFSAERPEGSISTLTIQRTEQRDSAMYRCASSPYAGDNEQFFGPGTRLTVL.

The chain links TRBV12-3 or TRBV12-4 to TRBJ1-2; the D gene is possibly TRBD1 (6 bases). Between the trimmed V and J ends, which lost 5 bases and 8 bases, there was a span of 15 bases. The CDR3 runs 13 residues. Here the CDR3 reads CASSVDSRRGYTF. In DNA, the CDR3 is TGTGCCAGCAGTGTGGACAGTCGCCGGGGCTACACCTTC.

CDR3 in amino acids: CASSQSSSGGPTGELFF. The CDR3 DNA sequence: TGTGCCAGCAGCCAAAGTTCTAGCGGGGGACCAACCGGGGAGCTGTTTTTT. This rearrangement joins TRBV4-2 to TRBJ2-2; TRBD2 aligns across 10 bases. Trimming removed 2 bases from V and 5 bases from J; junction bases left unmatched: 8. This CDR3 is built from 17 residues. Germline V gives CDR1 LGHNA, CDR2 YNFKEQ.

This clone has just one count. This sequence joins TRBV6-5 and TRBJ1-4, with 7 positions matching TRBD1. Germline CDR1 reads MNHEY; CDR2 reads SVGAGI. J lost 7 bases, V lost 2 bases, and 4 bases had no gene match. The CDR3 runs 14 residues. CDR3 nucleotide sequence: TGTGCCAGCAGTTACAGGGGGCCTGGTGAAAAACTGTTTTTT. Amino acids: CASSYRGPGEKLFF.

The chain joins TRBV27 to TRBJ2-1; 7 bases line up with TRBD2. This CDR3 region has 14 residues. From germline, CDR1 is MNHEY and CDR2 SMNVEV (reference sequence). J lost 4 bases, V lost 8 bases, and 8 bases had no gene match. DNA for the CDR3: TGTGCCAGCGGTCCCCGGGGGGTATACAATGAGCAGTTCTTC. Its protein product is CASGPRGVYNEQFF.

V usage is TRBV13 and J usage is TRBJ2-3, with 8 bases identical to TRBD2. CDR3 length: 15 residues. Germline V CDR1 and CDR2: PRHDT, FYEKMQ (reference sequence). V shed 6 bases, J shed 4 bases, and the junction held 9 bases outside the gene matches. CDR3 sequence: CASSRTGGPPDTQYF. The CDR3 region has the DNA TGTGCCAGCAGTCGGACGGGGGGGCCCCCAGATACGCAGTATTTT.

This clone appeared a single time. This chain uses TRBV10-3 with TRBJ2-3, with TRBD1 matching over 8 bases. In germline, CDR1 is ENHRY, CDR2 SYGVKD. The CDR3 is made up of 17 amino acids. The ends lost 2 bases at V and 0 bases at J; junction bases unmatched: 7. CDR3 DNA: TGTGCCATCAGTGAGATCTTAGGGACAGGTAGCACAGATACGCAGTATTTT. It translates to CAISEILGTGSTDTQYF.

For this clone: An end of the junction does not agree with germline; a read error may underlie this. This rearrangement joins TRBV6-5 to TRBJ2-7; TRBD1 matches 7 bases. The CDR3 consists of 12 residues. The germline gives CDR1 MNHEY, CDR2 SVGAGI. This CDR3 reads CASSQTPGQRNF. The DNA for the CDR3 is TGTGCCAGCAGTCAAACACCGGGACAGAGAAACTTC.

The table lists this clone with a few counts. CDR3 region: CASSIVSGGLYEQYF. The CDR3, as DNA: TGTGCCAGTAGTATCGTTAGCGGGGGGCTATACGAGCAGTACTTC. V and J are TRBV19 and TRBJ2-7; 10 bases fit TRBD2. The CDR3 extends over 15 amino acids. CDR1 is LNHDA and CDR2 is SQIVND in the germline V gene (reference sequence). Trimming took 3 bases from V and 4 from J; bases not matched to a gene: 6. Supplemented by reference TRBV19 and TRBJ2-7, the full variable domain reads DGGITQSPKYLFRKEGQNVTLSCEQNLNHDAMYWYRQDPGQGLRLIYYSQIVNDFQKGDIAEGYSVSREKKESFPLTVTSAQKNPTAFYLCASSIVSGGLYEQYFGPGTRLTVT.

The genes are TRBV9 and TRBJ1-1; no reliable D call. CDR1 SGDLS and CDR2 YYNGEE come from the germline V gene. Between the trimmed V and J ends, which lost 4 bases and 4 bases, there was a span of 14 bases. CDR3 size: 14 residues. The CDR3 here is CASSSTAGATEAFF. The CDR3 DNA is TGTGCCAGCAGCTCCACGGCAGGCGCCACTGAAGCTTTCTTT.

The chain uses TRBV28 and TRBJ2-3; D may be TRBD2 (6 bases). Trimming stripped 2 bases from V and 2 bases from J, with 11 bases between. The germline gives CDR1 MDHEN, CDR2 SYDVKM. The CDR3 consists of 15 residues. The CDR3, as DNA: TGTGCCAGCAGTTTAGGAGGGTCCAACACAGATACGCAGTATTTT. Its protein is CASSLGGSNTDTQYF. Supplemented by reference TRBV28 and TRBJ2-3, the full variable domain reads DVKVTQSSRYLVKRTGEKVFLECVQDMDHENMFWYRQDPGLGLRLIYFSYDVKMKEKGDIPEGYSVSREKKERFSLILESASTNQTSMYLCASSLGGSNTDTQYFGPGTRLTVL.

This chain uses TRBV5-6 with TRBJ2-2, with TRBD1 identical over 7 bases. Germline V gene lookup returns CDR1 SGHDT and CDR2 YYEEEE. The V and J ends lost 6 bases and 0 bases, in that order; junction bases with no gene match: 5. The CDR3 extends over 15 amino acids. DNA of the CDR3: TGTGCCAGCAAACAGGGGAGAGCGAACACCGGGGAGCTGTTTTTT. Translating gives CASKQGRANTGELFF.

The chain is built from TRBV24-1 and TRBJ1-5; D is unclear. V lost 7 bases, J lost 2 bases, and 14 bases lay in between. Germline CDR1 is KGHDR and CDR2 is SFDVKD. The CDR3 loop spans 15 amino acids. CDR3 residues: CATSSGGLGNQPQHF. The CDR3 region has the DNA TGTGCCACCAGCAGTGGAGGATTAGGCAATCAGCCCCAGCATTTT.

The rearrangement joins TRBV5-4 to TRBJ2-5; D might be TRBD2 (6 bases). The CDR3 spans 13 residues. Germline V lookup: CDR1 SGHNT, CDR2 YYREEE (reference sequence). V shed 7 bases and J shed 10 bases, with 20 bases lying between them. CDR3 sequence: CASSRDSIEDQYF. In DNA, the CDR3 is TGTGCCAGCTCCAGGGACTCGATAGAGGACCAGTACTTC.

The chain carries TRBV27 and TRBJ1-2; D possibly corresponds to TRBD1 (6 bases). The V gene lost 5 bases and the J gene lost 5 bases, with 15 bases spanning the gap. The germline gives CDR1 MNHEY, CDR2 SMNVEV (reference sequence). CDR3 length: 14 amino acids. The CDR3 region is CASSPGHPVYGYTF. The CDR3 DNA reads TGTGCCAGCAGTCCGGGACACCCAGTTTATGGCTACACCTTC.

This clone appeared once. The chain links TRBV5-1 to TRBJ2-1; 7 bases fit TRBD2. The CDR3 covers 14 residues. The ends lost 0 bases at V and 7 bases at J; junction bases unmatched: 4. Per the germline V gene, CDR1 is SGHRS and CDR2 is YFSETQ. The CDR3 DNA sequence: TGCGCCAGCAGCTTGGCCGGGGGGTGGAATGAGCAGTTCTTC. It codes for CASSLAGGWNEQFF.

This chain connects TRBV7-8 to TRBJ2-1; 14 nucleotides agree with TRBD2. Germline V gene data show CDR1 as SGHVS and CDR2 as FQNEAQ. The junction had 5 bases not matched to a gene; V was cut back by 1 base and J by 12 bases. The CDR3 is made up of 15 amino acids. The CDR3 coding sequence is TGTGCCAGCAGCTTAGGAACCGGACTAGCGGGGGGGCAGTTCTTC. It yields the protein CASSLGTGLAGGQFF.

As DNA, the CDR3 is TGCGCCAGCAGCGAGACAACTAATGAAAAACTGTTTTTT. This codes for CASSETTNEKLFF. The chain has TRBV5-1 and TRBJ1-4, with D unresolved. V dropped 4 bases and J dropped 0 bases, with 4 bases sitting between them. The CDR3 length is 13 residues. Germline V gene sequence: CDR1 SGHRS, CDR2 YFSETQ.

The chain combines TRBV6-2 or TRBV6-3 with TRBJ1-1; no clear D. The CDR3 extends over 13 amino acids. V dropped 0 bases and J dropped 5 bases, with 7 bases sitting between them. CDR1 MNHEY and CDR2 SVGEGT come from the germline V gene. The CDR3 region is CASSYSSATEAFF. CDR3 DNA: TGTGCCAGCAGTTACTCCAGCGCAACTGAAGCTTTCTTT.

To note about this clone: The identical CDR3 is also encoded by other nucleotide sequences in the sample. The J gene is TRBJ2-7, the V gene TRBV29-1; maybe TRBD1 (5 bases). The V end lost 4 bases, the J end lost 2 bases, and 9 bases lay between the germline ends. The CDR3 covers 12 residues. Germline-derived CDR1 and CDR2 are SQVTM and ANQGSEA. CDR3 amino acids: CSVAQGPYEQYF. CDR3 DNA: TGCAGCGTTGCCCAGGGTCCCTACGAGCAGTACTTC.

The rearrangement uses TRBV29-1 and TRBJ2-3, with TRBD2 as a possible D gene (7 bases). The V gene's germline CDR1 is SQVTM and CDR2 ANQGSEA. The CDR3 has 12 residues. Trimming pared 8 bases from V and 4 bases from J, leaving 13 bases between. DNA for the CDR3: TGCAGCTCATGGGGGGGCGCAGATACGCAGTATTTT. It specifies CSSWGGADTQYF.

V usage is TRBV21-1 and J usage is TRBJ2-7; TRBD2, as called in the table, went unchecked against the DNA. TRBV21-1 is tagged as a pseudogene. The CDR3 length is 14 residues. The DNA of the CDR3 is TGTGCCAGCAGCAATCGGGAGTTTTTCTACGAGCAGTACTTC. It codes for CASSNREFFYEQYF.

The V and J genes are TRBV30 and TRBJ2-7; 11 bases fit TRBD2. CDR1 is GTSNPN, CDR2 SVGIG, per germline (reference sequence). After removal of 2 bases from V and 5 bases from J, the junction contained 5 bases not matched to a gene. The CDR3 totals 14 residues. Here the CDR3 DNA reads TGTGCCTGGAGTTTTAGCGGGGGGGCCGACGAGCAGTACTTC. Its translation: CAWSFSGGADEQYF.

V gene TRBV6-4 combines with J gene TRBJ2-3; 7 bases agree with TRBD1. This CDR3 has 14 residues. V shed 6 bases, J shed 0 bases, and the junction held 3 bases outside the gene matches. CDR1 and CDR2 (germline): MRHNA, SNTAGT. CDR3 DNA: TGTGCCAGCAGCGCGGACAGGAGCACAGATACGCAGTATTTT. Translating gives CASSADRSTDTQYF.

This rearrangement joins TRBV6-2 or TRBV6-3 to TRBJ2-2; a possible D gene is TRBD1 (5 bases). This CDR3 comprises 14 residues. Per the germline V gene, CDR1 is MNHEY and CDR2 is SVGEGT. The ends were cut back, 6 bases at V and 1 base at J, with 9 bases in the middle. CDR3 region: CASSVGQNTGELFF. The CDR3 DNA follows: TGTGCCAGCAGCGTAGGACAGAACACCGGGGAGCTGTTTTTT.

The chain couples TRBV5-6 to TRBJ1-5, with 8 bases lining up with TRBD1. CDR3 length: 15 amino acids. V lost 2 bases to trimming and J lost 7 bases; unmatched junction nucleotides: 8. Germline lookup yields CDR1 SGHDT and CDR2 YYEEEE. The CDR3 loop reads CASSLRTGQGQPQHF. The DNA for the CDR3 is TGTGCCAGCAGCTTAAGGACAGGGCAAGGACAGCCCCAGCATTTT.

The rearrangement joins TRBV27 to TRBJ2-7; 9 nucleotides align to TRBD1. V lost 0 bases, J lost 0 bases, and 6 bases stayed unmatched. Germline V gene data show CDR1 as MNHEY and CDR2 as SMNVEV (reference sequence). This CDR3 is 17 amino acids long. DNA of the CDR3: TGTGCCAGCAGTTTATCGGGGACAGGGTTTAGCTCCTACGAGCAGTACTTC. Its protein is CASSLSGTGFSSYEQYF.